What follows is one T cell receptor (beta chain) and its context. Its antigen is not known. This table comes from immunoSEQ multiplex PCR, and its TCRdb copy is limited to in-frame clones, with some not included. Counted here are around 12,000 clones, roughly two thirds occurring once; the ten biggest clones make up roughly 8.6%. With 0 bases removed from V and 9 bases from J, the gap between germline ends came to 15 bases. CDR3 length equals 16 residues. Germline V gene lookup returns CDR1 LNHDA and CDR2 SQIVND (reference sequence). These data belong to a study of CD4+ T cells in melanoma. Study results and caveats: Reportedly, melanoma neoantigen-specific CD4+ T cells showed varied differentiation states. CD8+ T cell, macrophage and B cell function reportedly correlated with neoantigen-specific CD4+ T cells.

The gene calls are TRBV19 and TRBJ1-6; unclear D gene. The receptor was isolated from a human donor with melanoma. The sequencing input was cells from a culture (not recorded whether cultured in vitro). The CDR3 sequence is CASSIDRRSGGSPLHF. The CDR3 region has the DNA TGTGCCAGTAGTATAGATCGACGGTCAGGAGGTTCACCCCTCCACTTT.